This is a list of T cell receptor beta chains from one sample in a study of cytomegalovirus exposure and HLA in healthy donors. Assay used: immunoSEQ multiplex PCR; TCRdb lists only in-frame clones, some missing. The profile shows about 200,000 clones, 70% to 80% of them singletons. The source material was PBMCs. The origin of the receptors is a woman aged 25 to 39 in good health and CMV-seronegative. Each CDR3 is given with its conserved first and last residue. D genes are given only for firm matches. Not every row has a clone size; where given, it reads once, few, many or a size class.

CDR3 protein | CDR3 DNA | D gene | J gene | clone size | V gene
CASKFGGLEQFF | TGTGCCAGCAAATTCGGAGGACTAGAGCAGTTCTTC | - | TRBJ2-1 | - | TRBV2
CASSPTAEGRGYPF | TGTGCCAGCAGCCCTACTGCCGAGGGCCGTGGCTACCCCTTC | - | TRBJ1-2 | - | TRBV5-6
CASSQGGDLTEQYF | TGCGCCAGCAGCCAAGGGGGGGATCTTACCGAGCAGTACTTC | - | TRBJ2-7 | - | TRBV4-1
CASRPGVSGYDYNEQFF | TGTGCCAGCAGACCCGGGGTGTCGGGATACGACTACAATGAGCAGTTCTTC | - | TRBJ2-1 | few | TRBV9
CASTEGLITNTGELFF | TGTGCCAGCACCGAGGGTCTAATTACGAACACCGGGGAGCTGTTTTTT | - | TRBJ2-2 | - | TRBV2
CASSVDRVQETQYF | TGTGCCAGCAGTGTGGACAGGGTCCAAGAGACCCAGTACTTC | TRBD1 | TRBJ2-5 | - | TRBV2
CASSLALAGETQYF | TGTGCCAGCAGCTTAGCGCTAGCGGGAGAGACCCAGTACTTC | TRBD2 | TRBJ2-5 | large | TRBV7-2
CASSYNRYRDTQYF | TGTGCCAGCAGTTATAATAGATATCGAGATACGCAGTATTTT | - | TRBJ2-3 | - | TRBV6-6
CASSQGQGRSYGYTF | TGTGCCAGCAGCCAAGGTCAGGGGCGTAGCTATGGCTACACCTTC | - | TRBJ1-2 | - | TRBV4-2
CASSLITGTAVSSYEQYF | TGTGCCAGCTCACTTATTACCGGGACAGCCGTCAGCTCCTACGAGCAGTACTTC | TRBD1 | TRBJ2-7 | - | TRBV18
CASSYSFVSSYEQYF | TGTGCCAGCAGTTACTCGTTTGTTAGCTCCTACGAGCAGTACTTC | - | TRBJ2-7 | - | TRBV6-5
CASSPAGSRRNYGYTF | TGTGCCAGCAGCCCGGCGGGCAGTCGTCGGAACTATGGCTACACCTTC | - | TRBJ1-2 | - | TRBV11-2
CASTQLREVYEQYF | TGTGCCAGCACCCAACTCCGGGAGGTCTACGAGCAGTACTTC | TRBD2 | TRBJ2-7 | - | TRBV28
CASSPRTSGATWAETQYF | TGTGCCAGCAGCCCTCGGACTAGCGGGGCGACCTGGGCAGAGACCCAGTACTTC | TRBD2 | TRBJ2-5 | - | TRBV7-9
CAWASGGPYEQYF | TGTGCCTGGGCCAGCGGGGGTCCCTACGAGCAGTACTTC | TRBD2 | TRBJ2-7 | - | TRBV30
CASSALQGIITF | TGTGCCAGCAGCGCCTTACAGGGGATAATAACGTTT | TRBD1 | TRBJ2-3 | - | TRBV28
CASRKRGQETQYF | TGTGCCAGCAGGAAAAGGGGACAAGAGACCCAGTACTTC | - | TRBJ2-5 | - | TRBV27
CASSDRGEQYF | TGTGCCAGCAGTGACAGGGGTGAGCAGTACTTC | TRBD1 | TRBJ2-7 | - | TRBV6-5
CASSEGGHPGLTEAFF | TGTGCCAGCAGCGAGGGGGGGCATCCGGGGCTCACTGAAGCTTTCTTT | - | TRBJ1-1 | - | TRBV9
CASSPIGQGQYGYTF | TGTGCCAGCAGTCCCATCGGGCAGGGACAATATGGCTACACCTTC | - | TRBJ1-2 | - | TRBV28
CASSQDPARVGPEQFF | TGCGCCAGCAGCCAAGATCCGGCCAGGGTAGGGCCTGAGCAGTTCTTC | - | TRBJ2-1 | - | TRBV4-1
CASSDLATDTQYF | TGCGCCAGCAGCGACCTAGCGACAGATACGCAGTATTTT | - | TRBJ2-3 | - | TRBV5-1
CASSLRAMTGGQPQHF | TGTGCCAGCAGTTTAAGGGCGATGACGGGGGGGCAGCCCCAGCATTTT | - | TRBJ1-5 | - | TRBV28
CASTAMGPYEQYF | TGTGCCAGCACCGCAATGGGGCCCTACGAGCAGTACTTC | - | TRBJ2-7 | - | TRBV6-1
CASSPGTSGYEQYF | TGTGCCAGCTCACCAGGCACTAGCGGCTACGAGCAGTACTTC | TRBD2 | TRBJ2-7 | - | TRBV18
CASSSKGQGDYEQYF | TGTGCCAGCAGCTCGAAGGGACAGGGGGACTACGAGCAGTACTTC | TRBD1 | TRBJ2-7 | - | TRBV28
CASSPGGGNQPQHF | TGTGCCAGCTCACCCGGGGGGGGCAATCAGCCCCAGCATTTT | - | TRBJ1-5 | - | TRBV18
CAWSFHRTSGGRGTQYF | TGTGCCTGGAGTTTCCACCGGACTAGCGGGGGGAGAGGGACCCAGTACTTC | TRBD2 | TRBJ2-5 | - | TRBV30
CASSPRQPPGYTF | TGTGCCAGCTCACCGCGACAGCCACCAGGCTACACCTTC | - | TRBJ1-2 | few | TRBV18
CAVTGFSRNEQFF | TGCGCCGTCACGGGGTTTTCAAGGAATGAGCAGTTCTTC | - | TRBJ2-1 | - | TRBV4-1
CAWSAGLAAANYGYTF | TGTGCCTGGAGTGCGGGTCTGGCAGCAGCTAACTATGGCTACACCTTC | - | TRBJ1-2 | - | TRBV30
CASSFQDRVKETQYF | TGTGCCAGCAGCTTTCAGGACAGGGTGAAGGAGACCCAGTACTTC | TRBD1 | TRBJ2-5 | few | TRBV7-9
CASSIGQGTGEQYF | TGCGCCAGCAGCATTGGACAGGGCACGGGAGAGCAGTACTTC | TRBD1 | TRBJ2-7 | - | TRBV5-1
CATSRDERERVGTDTQYF | TGTGCCACCAGCAGAGATGAACGGGAGAGGGTGGGAACAGATACGCAGTATTTT | - | TRBJ2-3 | - | TRBV15
CASSPGTVTEAFF | TGTGCCAGCAGCCCAGGGACAGTAACTGAAGCTTTCTTT | TRBD1 | TRBJ1-1 | - | TRBV11-2
CASRTPIDRLNTEAFF | TGTGCCAGCAGAACTCCGATTGACAGGCTGAACACTGAAGCTTTCTTT | - | TRBJ1-1 | few | TRBV2
CASSYSGGATGELFF | TGTGCCAGCAGTTATAGCGGGGGGGCCACCGGGGAGCTGTTTTTT | TRBD2 | TRBJ2-2 | - | TRBV6-5
CAWKGTSFYEQYF | TGTGCCTGGAAAGGGACTTCCTTCTACGAGCAGTACTTC | - | TRBJ2-7 | - | TRBV30
CASSFRGGDTEAFF | TGTGCCAGCAGCTTCAGGGGTGGAGACACTGAAGCTTTCTTT | - | TRBJ1-1 | once | TRBV11-2
CASSRRGFSYEQYF | TGTGCCAGCAGTAGGAGGGGTTTCTCCTACGAGCAGTACTTC | - | TRBJ2-7 | once | TRBV6-4
CASSPRTATEAFF | TGTGCCAGCAGCCCACGGACAGCGACTGAAGCTTTCTTT | - | TRBJ1-1 | - | TRBV6-1
CASSLLTTGGGYTF | TGTGCCAGCAGTTTACTTACTACAGGGGGTGGCTACACCTTC | TRBD1 | TRBJ1-2 | - | TRBV27
CASSSSTRSGEGETQYF | TGTGCCAGCAGCTCTTCCACCCGGAGCGGGGAGGGAGAGACCCAGTACTTC | TRBD2 | TRBJ2-5 | few | TRBV7-9
CASSEVLAPYSNQPQHF | TGCGCCAGCAGTGAGGTCCTAGCGCCGTATAGCAATCAGCCCCAGCATTTT | - | TRBJ1-5 | - | TRBV10-2
CAARTPGQGYEQYF | TGTGCCGCCAGAACACCGGGACAGGGATACGAGCAGTACTTC | TRBD1 | TRBJ2-7 | - | TRBV6-1
CASRRTGGIVRSYEQYF | TGTGCCAGCAGACGAACCGGGGGAATCGTTCGCTCCTACGAGCAGTACTTC | - | TRBJ2-7 | - | TRBV28
CASNNPGDTEAFF | TGTGCCAGCAACAACCCGGGGGACACTGAAGCTTTCTTT | - | TRBJ1-1 | - | TRBV7-8
CASSYSNLQGAYGYTF | TGTGCCAGCAGTTACTCGAATTTACAGGGGGCATATGGCTACACCTTC | TRBD1 | TRBJ1-2 | - | TRBV6-5
CASSARGGPTDTQYF | TGTGCCAGTAGTGCTCGGGGGGGCCCCACAGATACGCAGTATTTT | TRBD2 | TRBJ2-3 | - | TRBV19
CASSPAGQGATGELFF | TGTGCCAGCAGCCCCGCCGGGCAGGGGGCGACCGGGGAGCTGTTTTTT | TRBD1 | TRBJ2-2 | once | TRBV7-9
CASSYPDGRGNTQYF | TGTGCCAGCAGTTACCCAGATGGTAGGGGAAATACGCAGTATTTT | - | TRBJ2-3 | - | TRBV6-6
CASSLAEGWDTEAFF | TGCGCCAGCAGCTTGGCCGAGGGTTGGGACACTGAAGCTTTCTTT | - | TRBJ1-1 | few | TRBV5-1
CASSFQGARYNEQFF | TGTGCCAGCAGCTTCCAGGGGGCGAGATACAATGAGCAGTTCTTC | TRBD1 | TRBJ2-1 | - | TRBV5-8
CASSLGDRTDGYTF | TGCGCCAGCAGCTTGGGGGACAGGACGGATGGCTACACCTTC | TRBD1 | TRBJ1-2 | - | TRBV5-1
CASSPTAGISNTGELFF | TGTGCCAGCTCACCGACGGCCGGGATTTCCAACACCGGGGAGCTGTTTTTT | - | TRBJ2-2 | few | TRBV18
CASSMGGQRYSNQPQHF | TGTGCCAGTAGTATGGGCGGACAGCGATATAGCAATCAGCCCCAGCATTTT | - | TRBJ1-5 | - | TRBV19
CASSLVRRGGRGDTQYF | TGTGCCAGCAGCTTGGTTAGGCGGGGGGGCCGGGGGGATACGCAGTATTTT | TRBD2 | TRBJ2-3 | - | TRBV7-3
CASAGTGNQPQHF | TGTGCCAGCGCCGGGACAGGCAATCAGCCCCAGCATTTT | TRBD1 | TRBJ1-5 | - | TRBV6-5
CASSLGFDRFNQPQHF | TGTGCCAGCAGCTTGGGGTTCGACAGGTTTAATCAGCCCCAGCATTTT | - | TRBJ1-5 | once | TRBV5-5
CASSQVTGGGYTF | TGTGCCAGCAGCCAAGTGACAGGGGGCGGCTACACCTTC | TRBD1 | TRBJ1-2 | - | TRBV14